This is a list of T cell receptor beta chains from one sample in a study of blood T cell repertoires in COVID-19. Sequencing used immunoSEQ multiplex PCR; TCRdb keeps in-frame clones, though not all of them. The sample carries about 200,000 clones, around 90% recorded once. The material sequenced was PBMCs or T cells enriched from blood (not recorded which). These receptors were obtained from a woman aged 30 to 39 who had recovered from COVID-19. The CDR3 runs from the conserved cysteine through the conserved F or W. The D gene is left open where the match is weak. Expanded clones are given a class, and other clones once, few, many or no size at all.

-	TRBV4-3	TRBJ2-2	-	CASSLQAQTDTGELFF	TGCGCCAGCAGCCTCCAGGCCCAGACAGACACCGGGGAGCTGTTTTTT
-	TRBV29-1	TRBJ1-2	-	CSVEGVLGDTRNYGYTF	TGCAGCGTTGAGGGTGTTTTGGGGGACACCCGGAACTATGGCTACACCTTC
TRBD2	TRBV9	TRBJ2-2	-	CASSTGLAGGTHTGELFF	TGTGCCAGCAGCACGGGACTAGCGGGGGGTACGCACACCGGGGAGCTGTTTTTT
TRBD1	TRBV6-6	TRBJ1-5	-	CASRTGGGQPQHF	TGTGCCAGCAGGACAGGGGGCGGCCAGCCCCAGCATTTT
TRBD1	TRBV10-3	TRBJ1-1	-	CAISTGTALEAFF	TGTGCCATCAGTACCGGGACAGCCCTAGAAGCTTTCTTT
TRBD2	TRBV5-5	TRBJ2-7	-	CASSLRGGEPYEQYF	TGTGCCAGCAGCCTCCGGGGGGGCGAACCCTACGAGCAGTACTTC
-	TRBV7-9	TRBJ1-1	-	CASSSAGSEFTEAFF	TGTGCCAGCAGCTCTGCCGGGAGTGAATTCACTGAAGCTTTCTTT
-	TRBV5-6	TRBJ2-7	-	CASSFLSYEQYF	TGTGCCAGCAGCTTTCTTTCCTACGAGCAGTACTTC
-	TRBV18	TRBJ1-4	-	CASSPAGFEKLFF	TGTGCCAGCTCACCTGCAGGGTTCGAAAAACTGTTTTTT
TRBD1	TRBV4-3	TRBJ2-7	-	CASSFRQGNEQYF	TGCGCCAGCAGCTTTAGACAGGGAAACGAGCAGTACTTC
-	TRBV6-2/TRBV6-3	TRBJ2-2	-	CASSRSSEAGELFF	TGTGCCAGCAGCCGCTCTAGTGAGGCCGGGGAGCTGTTTTTT
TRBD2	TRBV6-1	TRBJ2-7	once	CASSAGTSGSFLEQYF	TGTGCCAGCAGTGCCGGGACTAGCGGGAGCTTTCTCGAGCAGTACTTC